A selection of T cell receptor beta chains follows, all from one sample in a study of spatial heterogeneity in lung cancer. One entry per CDR3 protein results from TCRdb running MiXCR on the 5' RACE reads. The sample contains under 150,000 distinct CDR3 sequences, 9% to 15% of which appear only once. Here the sequenced sample was PBMCs, taken at follow-up. All receptors derive from a male donor with early-stage non-small cell lung cancer. Both conserved end residues are part of each CDR3. The D gene is left open where the match is weak. Size tells how often a clone was seen (once, few, many) or the class of an expanded clone, and some rows leave it out.

>TRBV30|TRBJ2-3|many|-
CAWSGVGAGPTDTQYF
TGTGCCTGGAGTGGTGTAGGGGCGGGGCCCACAGATACGCAGTATTTT
>TRBV12-3/TRBV12-4|TRBJ2-5|-|TRBD1
CASNQGAQETQYF
TGTGCCAGCAACCAGGGGGCCCAAGAGACCCAGTACTTC
>TRBV14|TRBJ2-7|few|-
CASSHGSYEQYF
TGTGCCAGCAGCCACGGCTCCTACGAGCAGTACTTC
>TRBV24-1|TRBJ2-3|many|-
CATSDPGQRTDTQYF
TGTGCCACCAGTGATCCGGGACAACGCACAGATACGCAGTATTTT
>TRBV5-1|TRBJ2-5|many|-
CASTPLGQDDWETQYF
TGCGCCAGCACCCCTTTGGGACAAGACGATTGGGAGACCCAGTACTTC
>TRBV29-1|TRBJ2-7|many|-
CSTRLDSYEQYF
TGCAGCACCCGACTAGATTCCTACGAGCAGTACTTC
>TRBV28|TRBJ2-7|few|-
CASGLSRGTVQYF
TGTGCCAGCGGTCTATCAAGGGGGACCGTGCAGTACTTC
>TRBV29-1|TRBJ2-4|many|-
CSVGTGAGDIQYF
TGCAGCGTTGGAACTGGGGCCGGGGACATTCAGTACTTC
>TRBV28|TRBJ2-2|-|TRBD1
CASRGTGFTGELFF
TGTGCCAGCAGAGGGACAGGGTTCACCGGGGAGCTGTTTTTT
>TRBV28|TRBJ1-5|-|-
CASSLFHQPQHF
TGTGCCAGCAGTTTATTTCATCAGCCCCAGCATTTT
>TRBV10-2|TRBJ2-1|many|TRBD2
CASRTAGGPVDEQFF
TGCGCCAGCCGGACGGCGGGGGGGCCTGTAGATGAGCAGTTCTTC